These T cell receptor beta chains were read from a single sample in a study of OX40 agonist ivuxolimab in advanced cancers. Assay used: immunoSEQ multiplex PCR; TCRdb lists only in-frame clones, some missing. Of about 84,000 clones listed, over 80% are singletons. The sequencing used CD4+ or CD8+ T cells sorted from blood, collected in a trial of the OX40 agonist ivuxolimab. These receptor sequences come from an adult with an advanced solid tumor such as melanoma, head and neck, liver or kidney cancer. Both conserved end residues are trimmed from each CDR3.

v_call	j_call	cdr3_aa
TRBV5-8	TRBJ2-7	ASSFARGESYEQY
TRBV28	TRBJ1-2	ASIAYREDGYT
TRBV10-3	TRBJ2-5	AISGGTGKETQY
TRBV6-5	TRBJ1-2	ASSYEADPNYGYT
TRBV5-1	TRBJ2-7	ASSASGGELYEQY
TRBV7-2	TRBJ1-2	ASSSVTGGNYGYT
TRBV10-1	TRBJ1-1	ASSGQGGTEAF
TRBV7-2	TRBJ2-1	ASSLRNSEQF
TRBV5-1	TRBJ2-7	ASSLATGLSYRQY
TRBV5-8	TRBJ2-7	ASSFGGIGEQY
TRBV6-5	TRBJ1-1	ASGMNTEAF
TRBV4-3	TRBJ1-3	ASSQGTGATIY
TRBV5-6	TRBJ2-5	ASSQGLAVQETQY
TRBV29-1	TRBJ1-1	SVAGQMNTEAF
TRBV7-2	TRBJ2-3	ASSLSDHTDTQY
TRBV6-6	TRBJ1-5	ASRQDRDSNQPQH
TRBV6-1	TRBJ1-1	ASSQTGGYTEAF
TRBV29-1	TRBJ1-5	SVPGQGSQPQH
TRBV5-4	TRBJ1-2	ASSLVPYGYT
TRBV27	TRBJ2-7	ASRRVPQTLYEQY
TRBV9	TRBJ2-5	ASSVGGDPWETQY
TRBV7-8	TRBJ2-7	ASSLARQGGGEQY
TRBV7-8	TRBJ1-2	ASSSDRSSYGYT
TRBV6-6	TRBJ2-7	ASRFLYEQY
TRBV7-2	TRBJ2-1	ASSSTSGRGEQF
TRBV2	TRBJ1-2	ASSEARNFYGYT
TRBV11-2	TRBJ1-1	ASSLDRAANMNTEAF
TRBV5-4	TRBJ2-1	ASSLEGLAGGREQF
TRBV15	TRBJ1-3	ATSRGHSGNTIY
TRBV18	TRBJ1-3	ASSPPAVAGNTIY
TRBV19	TRBJ1-1	ASSMRGTGSPEAF
TRBV11-2	TRBJ2-1	ASSLGGVNNEQF
TRBV5-4	TRBJ1-2	ASSTAGLIYGYT
TRBV2	TRBJ2-3	ASRLDTQY
TRBV5-6	TRBJ2-7	ASSLGGQRISSYEQY
TRBV18	TRBJ2-2	ASSPSTGELF
TRBV27	TRBJ1-1	ASSLMRITEAF
TRBV7-9	TRBJ2-7	ASTISGTYEQY
TRBV28	TRBJ1-2	ASSFNSWVGYT
TRBV5-1	TRBJ2-7	ASSLDGAYEQY
TRBV11-3	TRBJ2-2	ASSLTRGGTGELF
TRBV29-1	TRBJ2-3	SVSVLAMSTDTQY
TRBV18	TRBJ2-5	ASSPPEGTQY
TRBV12-2	TRBJ1-6	ASRLRSGGSYNSPLH
TRBV4-2	TRBJ1-2	ASRGPNSDGYT
TRBV2	TRBJ2-2	ASTGQLSGNVGLF
TRBV5-1	TRBJ2-5	ASSLGTVQETQY
TRBV19	TRBJ2-5	ASSIDHSRGKETQY
TRBV28	TRBJ1-1	ASSWGTEAF
TRBV12-5	TRBJ1-4	ASGGASDSVTGSEWVSEKLF
TRBV7-9	TRBJ2-5	ASSLGDTDLGGRETQY
TRBV6-5	TRBJ2-6	ASSRDSSGANVLT
TRBV6-5	TRBJ1-2	ASSYKNYGYT
TRBV11-2	TRBJ1-3	ASSLGTGHGGTGNTIY
TRBV10-3	TRBJ2-5	AISESTGEETQY
TRBV18	TRBJ2-7	ASSPSGLNEQY
TRBV27	TRBJ2-2	ASGNWGVGTGELF
TRBV11-2	TRBJ2-1	ASSLVGGPSYNEQF
TRBV5-1	TRBJ2-1	ASSPGQELEQF
TRBV29-1	TRBJ2-1	SVWTRFANEQF